Listed below are T cell receptor beta chains from one sample, sequenced in a study of identical twins. TCRdb re-called the 5' RACE reads with MiXCR, one entry per CDR3 protein. The sample lists a few hundred thousand distinct CDR3 sequences; approximately 10% were seen once. These data were likewise used in another study, on yellow fever vaccine responses in identical twins.

The source material was PBMCs. The receptors shown here come from a woman aged 18-29 years in good health. CDR3s include the opening cysteine and the closing phenylalanine or tryptophan. The order of the fields is D gene, CDR3 length, J gene, V gene, clone size, CDR3 protein, CDR3 DNA. The D gene is left open where the match is weak. Size is omitted from some rows. Given values are once, few, many or a class for expanded clones.

d_call: -; cdr3_length: 17; j_call: TRBJ2-3; v_call: TRBV21-1; clone_size: many; cdr3_aa: CASSKDGTSGDTDTQYF; cdr3_nt: TGTGCCAGCAGCAAGGACGGGACTAGCGGGGACACAGATACGCAGTATTTT
d_call: -; cdr3_length: 14; j_call: TRBJ2-1; v_call: TRBV29-1; clone_size: many; cdr3_aa: CSVPVGVIHNEQFF; cdr3_nt: TGCAGCGTCCCCGTCGGAGTTATCCACAATGAGCAGTTCTTC
d_call: TRBD1; cdr3_length: 12; j_call: TRBJ2-5; v_call: TRBV6-5; clone_size: many; cdr3_aa: CASGQGQETQYF; cdr3_nt: TGTGCCAGCGGACAGGGGCAAGAGACCCAGTACTTC
d_call: -; cdr3_length: 13; j_call: TRBJ2-5; v_call: TRBV4-1; clone_size: few; cdr3_aa: CASSPEGGETQYF; cdr3_nt: TGCGCCAGCAGCCCGGAGGGGGGGGAGACCCAGTACTTC
d_call: TRBD2; cdr3_length: 18; j_call: TRBJ2-1; v_call: TRBV3-1; clone_size: few; cdr3_aa: CASSQDLRLAGGPGEQFF; cdr3_nt: TGTGCCAGCAGCCAAGACCTGAGACTAGCGGGAGGGCCCGGAGAGCAGTTCTTC
d_call: -; cdr3_length: 12; j_call: TRBJ2-4; v_call: TRBV12-3/TRBV12-4; clone_size: few; cdr3_aa: CASSLTTNIQYF; cdr3_nt: TGTGCCAGCAGTTTAACGACGAACATTCAGTACTTC
d_call: TRBD2; cdr3_length: 17; j_call: TRBJ2-2; v_call: TRBV27; clone_size: -; cdr3_aa: CASSLNPPGLLTGELFF; cdr3_nt: TGTGCCAGCAGTTTAAATCCACCGGGACTACTTACCGGGGAGCTGTTTTTT
d_call: -; cdr3_length: 14; j_call: TRBJ2-5; v_call: TRBV6-2/TRBV6-3; clone_size: few; cdr3_aa: CASSTGTWGLAQYF; cdr3_nt: TGTGCCAGCAGTACCGGGACCTGGGGGTTGGCCCAGTACTTC
d_call: -; cdr3_length: 18; j_call: TRBJ2-3; v_call: TRBV11-2; clone_size: many; cdr3_aa: CASSLVSQVWEVTDTQYF; cdr3_nt: TGTGCCAGCAGCTTAGTCTCCCAGGTTTGGGAGGTCACAGATACGCAGTATTTT
d_call: -; cdr3_length: 14; j_call: TRBJ2-1; v_call: TRBV20-1; clone_size: -; cdr3_aa: CSARDNRKLNEQFF; cdr3_nt: TGCAGTGCTAGAGATAACAGGAAGTTAAATGAGCAGTTCTTC
d_call: -; cdr3_length: 17; j_call: TRBJ2-1; v_call: TRBV21-1; clone_size: few; cdr3_aa: CASSKVEGQGTYNEQFF; cdr3_nt: TGTGCCAGCAGCAAAGTAGAAGGGCAGGGAACCTACAATGAGCAGTTCTTC
d_call: -; cdr3_length: 16; j_call: TRBJ2-1; v_call: TRBV11-3; clone_size: -; cdr3_aa: CASSPGTSSSYNEQFF; cdr3_nt: TGTGCCAGCAGCCCCGGGACGTCGAGCTCCTACAATGAGCAGTTCTTC
d_call: -; cdr3_length: 15; j_call: TRBJ1-6; v_call: TRBV4-2; clone_size: few; cdr3_aa: CASSLLDGDNSPLHF; cdr3_nt: TGTGCCAGCAGCCTATTGGACGGGGATAATTCACCCCTCCACTTT
d_call: -; cdr3_length: 11; j_call: TRBJ1-2; v_call: TRBV7-9; clone_size: many; cdr3_aa: CATPGGYGYTF; cdr3_nt: TGTGCCACCCCCGGGGGGTATGGCTACACCTTC
d_call: -; cdr3_length: 11; j_call: TRBJ2-1; v_call: TRBV12-3/TRBV12-4; clone_size: many; cdr3_aa: CASSKGDEQFF; cdr3_nt: TGTGCCAGCAGCAAAGGGGATGAGCAGTTCTTC
d_call: -; cdr3_length: 13; j_call: TRBJ2-3; v_call: TRBV20-1; clone_size: few; cdr3_aa: CSASGGVTDTQYF; cdr3_nt: TGCAGTGCTAGCGGGGGTGTCACAGATACGCAGTATTTT
d_call: TRBD1; cdr3_length: 15; j_call: TRBJ2-7; v_call: TRBV19; clone_size: -; cdr3_aa: CASSLRGTGEYEQYF; cdr3_nt: TGTGCCAGTAGTTTACGCGGGACAGGAGAATACGAGCAGTACTTC
d_call: -; cdr3_length: 14; j_call: TRBJ2-1; v_call: TRBV6-4; clone_size: many; cdr3_aa: CASSDGQATNEQFF; cdr3_nt: TGTGCCAGCAGTGACGGGCAGGCTACGAATGAGCAGTTCTTC
d_call: TRBD2; cdr3_length: 16; j_call: TRBJ2-3; v_call: TRBV27; clone_size: few; cdr3_aa: CASSFFRGGLTDTQYF; cdr3_nt: TGTGCCAGCAGTTTTTTTCGCGGGGGGCTCACAGATACGCAGTATTTT
d_call: -; cdr3_length: 13; j_call: TRBJ2-2; v_call: TRBV29-1; clone_size: -; cdr3_aa: CSVGDMSGGELFF; cdr3_nt: TGCAGCGTTGGGGACATGTCAGGCGGGGAGCTGTTTTTT
d_call: -; cdr3_length: 12; j_call: TRBJ2-2; v_call: TRBV29-1; clone_size: few; cdr3_aa: CSVERGGGELFF; cdr3_nt: TGCAGCGTTGAACGGGGAGGCGGGGAGCTGTTTTTT
d_call: -; cdr3_length: 15; j_call: TRBJ1-2; v_call: TRBV12-3/TRBV12-4; clone_size: -; cdr3_aa: CASSRPGRASYGYTF; cdr3_nt: TGTGCCAGCAGTCGCCCGGGACGGGCCTCCTATGGCTACACCTTC
d_call: TRBD2; cdr3_length: 17; j_call: TRBJ2-3; v_call: TRBV3-1; clone_size: few; cdr3_aa: CASSHELSGGFTDTQYF; cdr3_nt: TGTGCCAGCAGCCACGAACTTAGCGGGGGGTTCACAGATACGCAGTATTTT
d_call: TRBD2; cdr3_length: 14; j_call: TRBJ2-1; v_call: TRBV4-3; clone_size: -; cdr3_aa: CASSRTRGDNEQFF; cdr3_nt: TGCGCCAGCAGCCGCACCCGGGGGGACAATGAGCAGTTCTTC
d_call: TRBD2; cdr3_length: 15; j_call: TRBJ2-1; v_call: TRBV29-1; clone_size: -; cdr3_aa: CSVELTSGRGDEQFF; cdr3_nt: TGCAGCGTTGAATTGACTAGCGGGAGAGGGGATGAGCAGTTCTTC
d_call: TRBD1; cdr3_length: 13; j_call: TRBJ1-2; v_call: TRBV2; clone_size: many; cdr3_aa: CASGQGASNGYTF; cdr3_nt: TGTGCCAGCGGACAGGGGGCGTCAAATGGCTACACCTTC
d_call: -; cdr3_length: 15; j_call: TRBJ2-5; v_call: TRBV15; clone_size: few; cdr3_aa: CATSRVGRESETQYF; cdr3_nt: TGTGCCACCAGCAGAGTAGGTCGGGAGTCGGAGACCCAGTACTTC
d_call: -; cdr3_length: 15; j_call: TRBJ2-1; v_call: TRBV7-2; clone_size: -; cdr3_aa: CASSPGPYSYNEQFF; cdr3_nt: TGTGCCAGCAGCCCCGGACCCTACTCCTACAATGAGCAGTTCTTC
d_call: -; cdr3_length: 11; j_call: TRBJ2-7; v_call: TRBV20-1; clone_size: few; cdr3_aa: CSQSRGLEQYF; cdr3_nt: TGCAGTCAGTCGAGGGGACTTGAGCAGTACTTC
d_call: TRBD2; cdr3_length: 15; j_call: TRBJ2-1; v_call: TRBV7-2; clone_size: few; cdr3_aa: CASSLISSGYNEQFF; cdr3_nt: TGTGCCAGCAGCTTAATCTCTAGCGGCTACAATGAGCAGTTCTTC
d_call: -; cdr3_length: 15; j_call: TRBJ2-7; v_call: TRBV6-5; clone_size: many; cdr3_aa: CASSSRGRGSYEQYF; cdr3_nt: TGTGCCAGCAGTTCCAGGGGGCGGGGGTCCTACGAGCAGTACTTC
d_call: TRBD2; cdr3_length: 17; j_call: TRBJ2-1; v_call: TRBV10-3; clone_size: -; cdr3_aa: CAIRRLLAGGPFNEQFF; cdr3_nt: TGTGCCATCAGGAGACTACTAGCGGGGGGGCCGTTCAATGAGCAGTTCTTC
d_call: TRBD1; cdr3_length: 14; j_call: TRBJ1-2; v_call: TRBV20-1; clone_size: many; cdr3_aa: CSARDPDRVDGYTF; cdr3_nt: TGCAGTGCTAGAGATCCGGACAGGGTTGACGGCTACACCTTC
d_call: -; cdr3_length: 15; j_call: TRBJ2-5; v_call: TRBV4-1; clone_size: -; cdr3_aa: CASSQDGLLGETQYF; cdr3_nt: TGCGCCAGCAGCCAAGATGGTCTGTTGGGAGAGACCCAGTACTTC
d_call: TRBD1; cdr3_length: 15; j_call: TRBJ2-1; v_call: TRBV20-1; clone_size: -; cdr3_aa: CSAHWEQGTYNEQFF; cdr3_nt: TGCAGTGCCCATTGGGAACAGGGGACCTACAATGAGCAGTTCTTC
d_call: -; cdr3_length: 14; j_call: TRBJ1-1; v_call: TRBV12-3/TRBV12-4; clone_size: few; cdr3_aa: CASSPLAKNTEAFF; cdr3_nt: TGTGCCAGCAGTCCCTTGGCGAAAAACACTGAAGCTTTCTTT
d_call: TRBD1; cdr3_length: 14; j_call: TRBJ1-6; v_call: TRBV12-3/TRBV12-4; clone_size: many; cdr3_aa: CASSLTGGNSPLHF; cdr3_nt: TGTGCCAGCAGTTTGACAGGGGGTAATTCACCCCTCCACTTT
d_call: -; cdr3_length: 14; j_call: TRBJ2-1; v_call: TRBV5-1; clone_size: many; cdr3_aa: CASSAGASYNEQFF; cdr3_nt: TGCGCCAGCAGCGCGGGGGCCTCCTACAATGAGCAGTTCTTC
d_call: -; cdr3_length: 17; j_call: TRBJ2-7; v_call: TRBV4-3; clone_size: -; cdr3_aa: CASSQHHLGQSSYEQYF; cdr3_nt: TGCGCCAGCAGCCAACATCATCTGGGGCAGAGCTCCTACGAGCAGTACTTC
d_call: -; cdr3_length: 13; j_call: TRBJ1-1; v_call: TRBV5-6; clone_size: few; cdr3_aa: CASSPPVGAEAFF; cdr3_nt: TGTGCCAGCAGCCCCCCGGTGGGGGCTGAAGCTTTCTTT
d_call: -; cdr3_length: 16; j_call: TRBJ2-3; v_call: TRBV6-1; clone_size: -; cdr3_aa: CASSTLRELSTDTQYF; cdr3_nt: TGTGCCAGCAGTACCCTCAGGGAACTAAGCACAGATACGCAGTATTTT
d_call: -; cdr3_length: 12; j_call: TRBJ1-2; v_call: TRBV3-1; clone_size: many; cdr3_aa: CASSQTKGGYTF; cdr3_nt: TGTGCCAGCAGCCAAACGAAAGGTGGCTACACCTTC
d_call: TRBD2; cdr3_length: 17; j_call: TRBJ2-1; v_call: TRBV12-3/TRBV12-4; clone_size: few; cdr3_aa: CASSPQREAVSYNEQFF; cdr3_nt: TGTGCCAGCAGTCCCCAGCGGGAGGCAGTCTCCTACAATGAGCAGTTCTTC
d_call: TRBD1; cdr3_length: 15; j_call: TRBJ2-3; v_call: TRBV29-1; clone_size: -; cdr3_aa: CSVETGDTSTDTQYF; cdr3_nt: TGCAGCGTTGAAACAGGGGACACTAGCACAGATACGCAGTATTTT
d_call: -; cdr3_length: 16; j_call: TRBJ1-2; v_call: TRBV20-1; clone_size: -; cdr3_aa: CCAMVRLDSKNDGYTF; cdr3_nt: TGCTGTGCTATGGTAAGACTGGACAGCAAGAACGATGGCTACACCTTC
d_call: -; cdr3_length: 12; j_call: TRBJ2-2; v_call: TRBV18; clone_size: many; cdr3_aa: CASSPTSGELFF; cdr3_nt: TGTGCCAGCTCACCAACGTCCGGGGAGCTGTTTTTT
d_call: -; cdr3_length: 16; j_call: TRBJ2-4; v_call: TRBV7-2; clone_size: -; cdr3_aa: CASSILPWDSKNIQYF; cdr3_nt: TGTGCCAGCAGCATCCTCCCGTGGGACTCCAAAAACATTCAGTACTTC
d_call: TRBD2; cdr3_length: 14; j_call: TRBJ2-7; v_call: TRBV12-3/TRBV12-4; clone_size: -; cdr3_aa: CASSTSGISYEQYF; cdr3_nt: TGTGCCAGCAGCACCAGCGGGATCTCCTACGAGCAGTACTTC
d_call: -; cdr3_length: 11; j_call: TRBJ2-7; v_call: TRBV7-9; clone_size: many; cdr3_aa: CASSLEVTAYF; cdr3_nt: TGTGCCAGCAGCTTAGAGGTGACGGCGTACTTC
d_call: TRBD1; cdr3_length: 15; j_call: TRBJ2-7; v_call: TRBV4-1; clone_size: few; cdr3_aa: CASSQVDTGAYEQYF; cdr3_nt: TGCGCCAGCAGCCAAGTGGATACAGGGGCCTACGAGCAGTACTTC
d_call: TRBD1; cdr3_length: 10; j_call: TRBJ2-7; v_call: TRBV7-2; clone_size: many; cdr3_aa: CASSLGDRNF; cdr3_nt: TGTGCCAGCAGCTTAGGGGACAGAAACTTC
d_call: -; cdr3_length: 16; j_call: TRBJ1-1; v_call: TRBV7-2; clone_size: few; cdr3_aa: CASSSEVGVLNTEAFF; cdr3_nt: TGTGCCAGCAGCTCGGAGGTGGGGGTTTTGAACACTGAAGCTTTCTTT
d_call: TRBD1; cdr3_length: 17; j_call: TRBJ2-5; v_call: TRBV24-1; clone_size: many; cdr3_aa: CATSERGQEAYQETQYF; cdr3_nt: TGTGCCACCAGTGAGAGGGGGCAAGAAGCGTACCAAGAGACCCAGTACTTC
d_call: -; cdr3_length: 16; j_call: TRBJ2-7; v_call: TRBV3-1; clone_size: -; cdr3_aa: CASSRSIGAQAYEQYF; cdr3_nt: TGTGCCAGCAGCAGAAGCATTGGGGCCCAGGCCTACGAGCAGTACTTC
d_call: TRBD2; cdr3_length: 15; j_call: TRBJ2-3; v_call: TRBV5-1; clone_size: -; cdr3_aa: CASSLLAVSTDTQYF; cdr3_nt: TGCGCCAGCAGCTTACTAGCGGTATCCACAGATACGCAGTATTTT